This TCR beta chain was sequenced in a study of CD8 T cells in ankylosing spondylitis (TCRdb year 2017). Regarding the study in general: T cell receptor beta repertoires were profiled in healthy donors and ankylosing spondylitis patients so that disease-linked TCR variants could be found. The full study cohort comprised roughly 24 ankylosing spondylitis patients and approximately 100 healthy donors. Peripheral blood was sampled, and synovial fluid was also collected from ankylosing spondylitis patients.

Sequences DFQATT (CDR1) and SNEGSKA (CDR2) are obtained from the germline V gene (reference sequence). The CDR3 has 14 amino acids, counting the end cysteine and phenylalanine. Only the CDR3 portion is preserved as DNA: 42 bases, with reading frame beginning at the first base. V loses 6 bases of germline sequence and J loses 0 bases, and the interval between the two ends is 14 bases. In its sample, this clonotype was seen many times. Its recognized antigen is unknown. One base away there is no much larger clone; base qualities are not given. General study outcomes and caveats: A TCR beta motif of fewer than 10 highly homologous amino acid variants appeared characteristic of blood from ankylosing spondylitis patients. Some TCR beta motif variants had previously been reported in synovial fluid and blood of reactive arthritis patients, which suggested common disease-initiation mechanisms. In peripheral blood, the disease-linked clones were found at relatively low frequencies and had a CD8+ phenotype. According to the report, matched synovial fluid samples from ankylosing spondylitis patients were significantly enriched for the disease-linked clones.

The sequencing machine was an Illumina HiSeq 2500. TCR beta libraries were prepared by quantitative 5'-RACE with molecular barcodes. The source study handled its data this way. Disease-linked TCR variants were identified with a new computational method built on a probabilistic model of VDJ rearrangement. TCRdb took the public reads, trimmed them with fastp at Q25, ran MiXCR for clone calling and kept in-frame beta chains. Rows matching on CDR3 protein sequence are summarized as one entry with the most common DNA and genes. What appears here as the V and J calls and clone size reflects TCRdb's work, not the paper's. The sample yields more than 200,000 distinct CDR3 sequences; 20% to 30% were counted once. The ten largest clones add up to 0.6% to 0.75% of the sample.

The chain couples TRBV20-1 to TRBJ1-1; a weak D assignment points to TRBD1 (5 bases agree). The clonotype comes from a male donor with ankylosing spondylitis or in good health (not recorded which). Sequenced input: blood, either unsorted or a sorted T cell fraction (not recorded which). The DNA sequence is given as TGCAGTGCCGCTGCAGGGTTGATGAACACTGAAGCTTTCTTT. Translation gives CSAAAGLMNTEAFF.